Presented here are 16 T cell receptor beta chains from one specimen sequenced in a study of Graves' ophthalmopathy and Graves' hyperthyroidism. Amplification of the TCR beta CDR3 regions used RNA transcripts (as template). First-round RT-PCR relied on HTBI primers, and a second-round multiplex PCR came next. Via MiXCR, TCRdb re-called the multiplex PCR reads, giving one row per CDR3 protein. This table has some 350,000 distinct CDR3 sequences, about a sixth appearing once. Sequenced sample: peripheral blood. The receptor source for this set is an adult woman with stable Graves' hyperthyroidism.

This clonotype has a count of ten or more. The CDR3 is CASSTRVAGELFF. CDR3 bases: TGTGCCAGCAGCACCAGGGTCGCCGGGGAGCTGTTTTTT. The chain is built from TRBV12-3 or TRBV12-4 and TRBJ2-2; tentatively, D is TRBD1 (5 bases). V lost 6 bases, J lost 6 bases, and 11 bases lay in between. CDR3 length: 13 residues.

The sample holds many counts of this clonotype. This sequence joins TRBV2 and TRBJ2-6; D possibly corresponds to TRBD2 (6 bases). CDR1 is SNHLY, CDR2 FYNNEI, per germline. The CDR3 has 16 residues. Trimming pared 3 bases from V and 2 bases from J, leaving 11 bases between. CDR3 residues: CASSEEGWAGANVLTF. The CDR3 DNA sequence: TGTGCCAGCAGTGAGGAGGGTTGGGCTGGGGCCAACGTCCTGACTTTC.

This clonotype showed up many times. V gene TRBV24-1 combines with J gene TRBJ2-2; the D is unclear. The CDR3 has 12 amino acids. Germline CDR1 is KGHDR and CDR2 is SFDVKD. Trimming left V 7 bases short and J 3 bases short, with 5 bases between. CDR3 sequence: CATRTDTGELFF. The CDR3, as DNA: TGTGCCACCAGGACGGACACCGGGGAGCTGTTTTTT.

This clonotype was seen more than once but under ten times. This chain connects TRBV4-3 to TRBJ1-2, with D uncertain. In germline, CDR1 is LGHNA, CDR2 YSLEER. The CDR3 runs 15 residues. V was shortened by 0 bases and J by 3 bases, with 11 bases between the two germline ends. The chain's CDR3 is CASSQDLLGDYGYTF. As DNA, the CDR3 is TGCGCCAGCAGCCAAGATTTGTTAGGAGACTATGGCTACACCTTC.

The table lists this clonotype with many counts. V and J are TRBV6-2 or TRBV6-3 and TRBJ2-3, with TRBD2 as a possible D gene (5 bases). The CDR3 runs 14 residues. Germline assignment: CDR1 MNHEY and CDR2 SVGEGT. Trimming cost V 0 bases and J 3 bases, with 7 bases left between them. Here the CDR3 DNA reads TGTGCCAGCAGTTACTCGGGAGCAACAGATACGCAGTATTTT. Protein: CASSYSGATDTQYF.

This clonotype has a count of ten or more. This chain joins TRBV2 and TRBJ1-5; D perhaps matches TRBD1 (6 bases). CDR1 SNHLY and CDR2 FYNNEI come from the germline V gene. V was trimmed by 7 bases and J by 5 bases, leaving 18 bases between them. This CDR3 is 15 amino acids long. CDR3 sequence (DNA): TGTGCCAGCACCGTAAAACAGGGTCGGTATCAGCCCCAGCATTTT. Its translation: CASTVKQGRYQPQHF.

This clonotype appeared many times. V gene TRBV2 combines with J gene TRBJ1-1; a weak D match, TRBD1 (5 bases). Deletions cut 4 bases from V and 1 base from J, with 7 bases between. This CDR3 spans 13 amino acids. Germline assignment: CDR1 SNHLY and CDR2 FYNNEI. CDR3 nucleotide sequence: TGTGCCAGCAGTGGGACATGGAACACTGAAGCTTTCTTT. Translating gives CASSGTWNTEAFF.

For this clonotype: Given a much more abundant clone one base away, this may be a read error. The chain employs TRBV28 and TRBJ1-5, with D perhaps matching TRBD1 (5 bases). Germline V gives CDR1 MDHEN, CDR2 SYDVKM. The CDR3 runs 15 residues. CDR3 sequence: CTSSPRGAINQPQHF. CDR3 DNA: TGTACCAGCAGCCCGAGGGGAGCCATCAATCAGCCCCAGCATTTT.

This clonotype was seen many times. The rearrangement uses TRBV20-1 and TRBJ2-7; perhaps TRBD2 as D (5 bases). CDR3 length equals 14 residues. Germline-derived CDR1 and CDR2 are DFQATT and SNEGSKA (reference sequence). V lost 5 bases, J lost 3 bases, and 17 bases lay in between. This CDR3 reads CSADFRGIDYEQYF. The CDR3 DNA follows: TGCAGTGCTGACTTCCGGGGAATCGACTACGAGCAGTACTTC.

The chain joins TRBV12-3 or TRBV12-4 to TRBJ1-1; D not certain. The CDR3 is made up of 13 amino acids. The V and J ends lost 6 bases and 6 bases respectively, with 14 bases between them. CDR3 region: CASSRYRRPEAFF. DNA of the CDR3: TGTGCCAGCAGCAGATATAGGAGGCCTGAAGCTTTCTTT.

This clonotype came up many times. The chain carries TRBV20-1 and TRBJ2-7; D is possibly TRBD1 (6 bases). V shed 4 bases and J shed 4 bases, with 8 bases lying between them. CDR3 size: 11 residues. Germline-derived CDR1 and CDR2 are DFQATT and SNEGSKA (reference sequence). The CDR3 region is CSATRGYEQYF. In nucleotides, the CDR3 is TGCAGTGCTACCAGGGGATACGAGCAGTACTTC.

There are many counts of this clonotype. In DNA, the CDR3 is TGTGCCTGTGATAGTGGGACAGGGGGGCGTAATTCACCCCTCCACTTT. This sequence encodes CACDSGTGGRNSPLHF. The chain couples TRBV30 to TRBJ1-6, with TRBD1 matching over 11 bases. The CDR3 has 16 amino acids. V shed 6 bases and J 6 bases; nucleotides not matched to a gene: 10. Germline V gene data show CDR1 as GTSNPN and CDR2 as SVGIG (reference sequence).

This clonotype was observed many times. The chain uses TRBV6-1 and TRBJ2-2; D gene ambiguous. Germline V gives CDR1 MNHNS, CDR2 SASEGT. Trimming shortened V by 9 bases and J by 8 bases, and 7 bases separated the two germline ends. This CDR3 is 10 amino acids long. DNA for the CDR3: TGTGCCAGTTATGCTGGGGAGCTGTTTTTT. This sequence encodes CASYAGELFF.

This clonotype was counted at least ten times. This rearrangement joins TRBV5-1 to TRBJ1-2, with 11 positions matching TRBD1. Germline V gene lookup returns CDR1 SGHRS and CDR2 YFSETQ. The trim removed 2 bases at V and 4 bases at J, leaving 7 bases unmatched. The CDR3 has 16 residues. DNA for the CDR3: TGCGCCAGCAGCTTAACCGGGACAGGGGGATTCTATGGCTACACCTTC. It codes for CASSLTGTGGFYGYTF.

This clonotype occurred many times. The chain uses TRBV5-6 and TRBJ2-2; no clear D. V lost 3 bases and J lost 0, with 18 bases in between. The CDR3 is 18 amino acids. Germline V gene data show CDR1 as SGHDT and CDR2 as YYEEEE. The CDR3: CASSYLLRHHANTGELFF. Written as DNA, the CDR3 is TGTGCCAGCAGCTACTTGCTCAGACATCACGCGAACACCGGGGAGCTGTTTTTT.

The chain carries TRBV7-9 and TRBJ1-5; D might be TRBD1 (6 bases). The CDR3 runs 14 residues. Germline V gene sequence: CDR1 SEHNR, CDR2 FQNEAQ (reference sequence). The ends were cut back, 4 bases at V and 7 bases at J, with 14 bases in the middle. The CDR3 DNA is TGTGCCAGCAGCTCATCAGGGGCGCGGCAGCCCCAGCATTTT. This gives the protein CASSSSGARQPQHF. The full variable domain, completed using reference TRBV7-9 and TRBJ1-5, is DTGVSQNPRHKITKRGQNVTFRCDPISEHNRLYWYRQTLGQGPEFLTYFQNEAQLEKSRLLSDRFSAERPKGSFSTLEIQRTEQGDSAMYLCASSSSGARQPQHFGDGTRLSIL.